These 7 T cell receptor beta chains were sequenced from one sample in a study of T-cell reconstitution after alpha-beta-depleted transplantation in children. It was with unique molecular identifiers that the TCRbeta library was prepared. TCRdb recomputed calls from the PCR reads with MiXCR, one row per CDR3 protein. The sample has some 48,000 distinct CDR3 sequences; under 6.5% are singletons. The material was PBMCs, mostly from graft donor cells, obtained 60 days after TCRalphabeta/CD19-depleted stem cell transplant. These receptors all come from a female patient aged 2-15 years who had a stem cell transplant for aplastic anemia, so the T cells may come from the graft donor.

The chain couples TRBV7-9 to TRBJ1-1, with D uncertain. Deletions cut 5 bases from V and 0 bases from J, with 13 bases between. CDR1 and CDR2 from the germline V gene are SEHNR and FQNEAQ (reference sequence). The CDR3 runs 15 residues. DNA of the CDR3: TGTGCCAGCAGCCCCCATTACAACATGAACACTGAAGCTTTCTTT. Encoded protein: CASSPHYNMNTEAFF.

The chain carries TRBV20-1 and TRBJ2-2; D unresolved. With 2 bases removed from V and 5 bases from J, the gap between germline ends came to 9 bases. This CDR3 spans 13 amino acids. Germline assignment: CDR1 DFQATT and CDR2 SNEGSKA (reference sequence). CDR3 nucleotides: TGCAGTGCTAGAATACCTATTACCGGGGAGCTGTTTTTT. This sequence encodes CSARIPITGELFF.

This clonotype was counted at least ten times. This chain joins TRBV29-1 and TRBJ2-1; 8 bases match TRBD1. The CDR3 is 13 residues long. Germline trimming cut 3 bases from V and 7 bases from J; bases unmatched to any gene: 5. CDR1 and CDR2 (germline): SQVTM, ANQGSEA. In DNA, the CDR3 is TGCAGCGTTGACAGGGGGCTGAAGAATGAGCAGTTCTTC. Translated: CSVDRGLKNEQFF.

This clonotype has at least ten counts. The V and J genes are TRBV18 and TRBJ2-2; the D is unclear. The CDR3 has 12 residues. V shed 0 bases and J shed 6 bases, with 2 bases lying between them. Germline V gene lookup returns CDR1 KGHSH and CDR2 LQKENI. CDR3 in DNA: TGTGCCAGCTCACCACCAGCCGGGGAGCTGTTTTTT. Protein: CASSPPAGELFF.

Sample share makes this clonotype medium-sized (0.01 to 0.1%). The chain combines TRBV4-2 with TRBJ2-2; 10 nucleotides agree with TRBD2. There are 16 residues in the CDR3. The junction had 5 bases not matched to a gene; V was cut back by 6 bases and J by 1 base. Germline V gene data show CDR1 as LGHNA and CDR2 as YNFKEQ. CDR3 sequence: CASRPLAGLNTGELFF. Written as DNA, the CDR3 is TGTGCCAGCAGGCCACTAGCGGGGTTGAACACCGGGGAGCTGTTTTTT.

The table lists this clonotype with many counts. The chain is built from TRBV5-1 and TRBJ2-1; 11 positions match TRBD2. After removal of 0 bases from V and 6 bases from J, the junction contained 8 bases not matched to a gene. The CDR3 extends over 17 amino acids. Germline values: CDR1 SGHRS, CDR2 YFSETQ. This chain's CDR3 is CASSLGPTSGKGNEQFF. The CDR3 DNA follows: TGCGCCAGCAGCTTGGGCCCGACTAGCGGGAAGGGCAATGAGCAGTTCTTC.

This clonotype turned up a few times. The chain joins TRBV7-3 to TRBJ2-1; 12 bases are shared with TRBD2. The CDR3 spans 16 residues. Germline V lookup: CDR1 SGHTA, CDR2 FQGTGA. V dropped 5 bases and J dropped 6; count of bases not matched to a gene: 8. CDR3 in DNA: TGTGCCAGCAGCCCGACGGGGACTAGCGGGTTCAATGAGCAGTTCTTC. Translation: CASSPTGTSGFNEQFF. Combining the CDR3 with reference TRBV7-3 and TRBJ2-1 gives the whole variable domain GAGVSQTPSNKVTEKGKYVELRCDPISGHTALYWYRQSLGQGPEFLIYFQGTGAADDSGLPNDRFFAVRPEGSVSTLKIQRTERGDSAVYLCASSPTGTSGFNEQFFGPGTRLTVL.